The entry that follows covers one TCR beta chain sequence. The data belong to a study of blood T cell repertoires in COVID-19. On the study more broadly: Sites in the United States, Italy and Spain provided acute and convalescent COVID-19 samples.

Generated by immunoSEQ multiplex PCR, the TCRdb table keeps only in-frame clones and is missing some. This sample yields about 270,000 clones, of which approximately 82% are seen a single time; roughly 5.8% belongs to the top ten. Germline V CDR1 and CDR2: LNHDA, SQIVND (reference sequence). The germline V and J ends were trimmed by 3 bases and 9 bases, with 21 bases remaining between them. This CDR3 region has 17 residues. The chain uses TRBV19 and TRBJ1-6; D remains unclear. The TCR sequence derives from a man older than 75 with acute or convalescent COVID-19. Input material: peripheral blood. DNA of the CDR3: TGTGCCAGTAGTATGAGCGTGGATCCCCGGTCCCGTTCACCCCTCCACTTT. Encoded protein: CASSMSVDPRSRSPLHF.